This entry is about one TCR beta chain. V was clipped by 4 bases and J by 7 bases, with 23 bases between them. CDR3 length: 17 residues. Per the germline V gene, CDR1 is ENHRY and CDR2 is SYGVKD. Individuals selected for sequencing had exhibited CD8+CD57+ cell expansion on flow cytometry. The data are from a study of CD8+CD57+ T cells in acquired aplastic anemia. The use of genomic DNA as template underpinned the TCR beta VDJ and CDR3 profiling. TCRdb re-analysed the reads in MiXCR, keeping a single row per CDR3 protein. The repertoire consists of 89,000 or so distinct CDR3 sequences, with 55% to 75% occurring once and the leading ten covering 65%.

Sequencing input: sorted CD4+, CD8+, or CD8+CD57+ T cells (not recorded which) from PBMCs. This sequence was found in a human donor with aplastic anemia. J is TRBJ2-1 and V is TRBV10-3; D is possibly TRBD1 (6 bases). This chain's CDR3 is CAISATPTGLKRNEQFF. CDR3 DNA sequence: TGTGCCATCAGTGCGACCCCTACAGGGTTAAAGAGGAATGAGCAGTTCTTC.